A single sample is the source of the 32 T cell receptor beta chains below, sequenced in a study of blood T cell repertoires in COVID-19. Clones were read by immunoSEQ multiplex PCR, and TCRdb kept only the in-frame ones, dropping some. The profile covers 200,000 to 250,000 clones, with roughly 80% appearing a single time and over 4% taken by the ten largest. The specimen was peripheral blood. The receptors here all came from a woman in her sixties or seventies with COVID-19, enrolled during active disease.

The CDR3 DNA reads as TGTGCCCTTTTAGCGGGAGCATACACCGGGGAGCTGTTTTTT. It is translated as CALLAGAYTGELFF. This chain links TRBV6-5 with TRBJ2-2, with 9 positions matching TRBD2. From germline, CDR1 is MNHEY and CDR2 SVGAGI. This CDR3 has 14 amino acids. Losses at the gene ends were 11 bases for V and 3 bases for J; bases not matched to a gene: 7.

V is TRBV29-1 and J is TRBJ2-1, with TRBD2 as a possible D gene (6 bases). The germline V and J ends were trimmed by 6 bases and 6 bases, with 15 bases remaining between them. CDR1 is SQVTM, CDR2 ANQGSEA, per germline. CDR3 size: 13 residues. The CDR3 region is CSVDSGATNEQFF. The DNA for the CDR3 is TGCAGCGTCGATAGCGGAGCCACCAATGAGCAGTTCTTC.

The rearrangement joins TRBV6-6 to TRBJ1-2; no clear D. From germline, CDR1 is MNHNY and CDR2 SVGAGI (reference sequence). Trimming left V 6 bases short and J 5 bases short, with 13 bases between. This CDR3 has 13 amino acids. The CDR3 protein is CASSTGPGYGYTF. Here the CDR3 DNA reads TGTGCCAGCAGCACCGGCCCCGGGTATGGCTACACCTTC.

The chain uses TRBV7-9 and TRBJ2-7; the D is unclear. V was clipped by 3 bases and J by 5 bases, with 8 bases between them. Germline V gene lookup returns CDR1 SEHNR and CDR2 FQNEAQ (reference sequence). This CDR3 is 12 amino acids long. The CDR3 loop is CASSFEVNEQYF. For the CDR3, the DNA is TGTGCCAGCAGCTTTGAGGTGAACGAGCAGTACTTC.

This rearrangement joins TRBV9 to TRBJ2-2; 10 nucleotides line up with TRBD2. The length of the CDR3 is 18 residues. Per the germline V gene, CDR1 is SGDLS and CDR2 is YYNGEE. V lost 3 bases, J lost 2 bases, and 10 bases stayed unmatched. The CDR3 is CASSGAGGGIENTGELFF. DNA for the CDR3: TGTGCCAGCAGCGGAGCGGGAGGGGGAATCGAAAACACCGGGGAGCTGTTTTTT. Combining the CDR3 with reference TRBV9 and TRBJ2-2 gives the whole variable domain DSGVTQTPKHLITATGQRVTLRCSPRSGDLSVYWYQQSLDQGLQFLIQYYNGEERAKGNILERFSAQQFPDLHSELNLSSLELGDSALYFCASSGAGGGIENTGELFFGEGSRLTVL.

This clone was observed a handful of times. The V and J genes are TRBV19 and TRBJ1-2; 7 bases line up with TRBD1. The CDR3 totals 13 residues. J was trimmed by 8 bases and V by 7 bases; bases with no gene match: 10. Germline CDR1 and CDR2: LNHDA and SQIVND (reference sequence). The CDR3 nucleotides are TGTGCCAGTACCCCAGACAGGGTCGGCGGCTACACCTTC. Translating it yields CASTPDRVGGYTF.

V is TRBV7-6 and J is TRBJ1-2; 11 bases are a match to TRBD1. The ends lost 5 bases at V and 7 bases at J; junction bases unmatched: 12. Germline-derived CDR1 and CDR2 are SGHVS and FNYEAQ. This CDR3 region has 16 residues. Here the CDR3 reads CASSPAGQGAAGGYTF. CDR3 nucleotides: TGTGCCAGCAGCCCCGCCGGACAGGGGGCCGCCGGTGGCTACACCTTC.

This clone came up a few times. The CDR3 DNA reads TGCGCCAGCAGCACGGCCGGGGTAATCAACACTGAAGCTTTCTTT. Protein product: CASSTAGVINTEAFF. This chain joins TRBV5-1 and TRBJ1-1; D unresolved. The CDR3 loop spans 15 amino acids. CDR1 and CDR2 from the germline V gene are SGHRS and YFSETQ. V lost 4 bases to trimming and J lost 2 bases, with 15 bases between them. Full variable domain (missing parts from reference TRBV5-1 and TRBJ1-1): KAGVTQTPRYLIKTRGQQVTLSCSPISGHRSVSWYQQTPGQGLQFLFEYFSETQRNKGNFPGRFSGRQFSNSRSEMNVSTLELGDSALYLCASSTAGVINTEAFFGQGTRLTVV.

The rearrangement links TRBV7-3 to TRBJ2-3; 16 bases map to TRBD2. V gave up 5 bases and J gave up 8 bases; unmatched junction bases: 10. Germline loops: CDR1 SGHTA, CDR2 FQGTGA. The length of the CDR3 is 17 residues. The DNA for the CDR3 is TGTGCCAGCAGCCCTCCGGGACTAGCGGGAGGGCTTGTTACGCAGTATTTT. It encodes CASSPPGLAGGLVTQYF.

The chain uses TRBV7-9 and TRBJ1-3; a possible D gene is TRBD1 (6 bases). Germline lookup yields CDR1 SEHNR and CDR2 FQNEAQ (reference sequence). Trimming took off 5 bases at V and 2 bases at J, with 13 bases between the two ends. This CDR3 has 15 residues. The CDR3 DNA follows: TGTGCCAGCAGCCGCTTAACAGGGCCTGGAAACACCATATATTTT. This translates into CASSRLTGPGNTIYF. Drawing the rest from reference TRBV7-9 and TRBJ1-3, the complete variable domain is DTGVSQNPRHKITKRGQNVTFRCDPISEHNRLYWYRQTLGQGPEFLTYFQNEAQLEKSRLLSDRFSAERPKGSFSTLEIQRTEQGDSAMYLCASSRLTGPGNTIYFGEGSWLTVV.

The rearrangement links TRBV19 to TRBJ2-6; D might be TRBD1 (6 bases). CDR1 is LNHDA and CDR2 is SQIVND in the germline V gene (reference sequence). The V end lost 5 bases, the J end lost 0 bases, and 20 bases lay between the germline ends. This CDR3 region has 19 residues. The CDR3 bases are TGTGCCAGTAGTGTATTGACAGGCCTCATCTCCTCTGGGGCCAACGTCCTGACTTTC. Translated: CASSVLTGLISSGANVLTF.

The chain recombines TRBV24-1 with TRBJ2-7; 8 nucleotides match TRBD2. The CDR3 has 14 amino acids. The V gene end was trimmed by 7 bases and the J gene end by 2 bases; junction bases not matched to a gene: 6. The germline V gene encodes CDR1 KGHDR and CDR2 SFDVKD. CDR3 sequence (DNA): TGTGCCACCAGCCCAAGCGGGAGCCCCTACGAGCAGTACTTC. It is translated as CATSPSGSPYEQYF.

A single count supports this clone. The chain couples TRBV6-5 to TRBJ1-2; D perhaps matches TRBD1 (5 bases). V lost 8 bases, J lost 3 bases, and 7 bases lay in between. Germline-derived CDR1 and CDR2 are MNHEY and SVGAGI. The CDR3 covers 11 residues. CDR3 sequence reads: CASGTDYGYTF. CDR3 nucleotides: TGTGCCAGCGGGACTGACTATGGCTACACCTTC.

This chain joins TRBV19 and TRBJ1-2, with 8 bases lining up with TRBD1. J lost 8 bases, V lost 11 bases, and 16 bases had no gene match. Germline CDR1 is LNHDA and CDR2 is SQIVND (reference sequence). CDR3 length: 14 amino acids. The DNA for the CDR3 is TGTGCCGCAGACGCGGGGACAGGCTTTAAGGGCTACACCTTC. Its translation is CAADAGTGFKGYTF.

This chain joins TRBV5-6 and TRBJ1-1; TRBD1 agrees at 9 bases. Germline values: CDR1 SGHDT, CDR2 YYEEEE. The V and J ends lost 4 bases and 5 bases, in that order; junction bases with no gene match: 9. The CDR3 length is 15 residues. The CDR3 bases are TGTGCCAGCAGCCTATTGGGACAGGGTGAAACTGAAGCTTTCTTT. Amino acid sequence: CASSLLGQGETEAFF.

The chain links TRBV27 to TRBJ1-1; 7 bases fit TRBD1. CDR3 size: 14 residues. J gave up 3 bases and V 5 bases, and 6 bases lay outside the gene matches. Looked up from germline, CDR1 is MNHEY and CDR2 is SMNVEV (reference sequence). CDR3 protein: CASSRPGGYTEAFF. As DNA, the CDR3 is TGTGCCAGCAGTCGCCCAGGGGGGTACACTGAAGCTTTCTTT.

The rearrangement joins TRBV27 to TRBJ1-5; 7 nucleotides align to TRBD1. The CDR3 loop spans 18 amino acids. The junction had 10 bases not matched to a gene; V was cut back by 0 bases and J by 2 bases. Germline loops: CDR1 MNHEY, CDR2 SMNVEV (reference sequence). The CDR3 loop is CASSLSWTGLPGNQPQHF. The CDR3 nucleotides read TGTGCCAGCAGTTTATCATGGACAGGTCTCCCCGGCAATCAGCCCCAGCATTTT.

With respect to this clone: The sample carries other DNA sequences with the same CDR3. The rearrangement links TRBV29-1 to TRBJ1-1, with a weak D call TRBD1 (6 bases). From germline, CDR1 is SQVTM and CDR2 ANQGSEA. V lost 5 bases and J 4 bases, leaving 11 bases between the germline ends. The CDR3 contains 12 residues. CDR3 DNA: TGCAGCGTTTTGACAGGAGGCACTGAAGCTTTCTTT. It yields the protein CSVLTGGTEAFF.

This chain uses TRBV7-9 with TRBJ1-1; 12 positions match TRBD1. This CDR3 has 17 amino acids. V dropped 8 bases and J dropped 5; count of bases not matched to a gene: 15. Germline values: CDR1 SEHNR, CDR2 FQNEAQ (reference sequence). The CDR3 loop is CASVNTGTGGRRTEAFF. The CDR3 nucleotides are TGTGCCAGCGTCAATACCGGGACAGGGGGCCGGCGGACTGAAGCTTTCTTT. The variable domain in full, completed from reference TRBV7-9 and TRBJ1-1, reads DTGVSQNPRHKITKRGQNVTFRCDPISEHNRLYWYRQTLGQGPEFLTYFQNEAQLEKSRLLSDRFSAERPKGSFSTLEIQRTEQGDSAMYLCASVNTGTGGRRTEAFFGQGTRLTVV.

The chain employs TRBV3-1 (or the pseudogene TRBV3-2) and TRBJ2-1; TRBD1 agrees at 10 bases. The CDR3 loop spans 20 amino acids. After removal of 1 base from V and 2 bases from J, the junction contained 14 bases not matched to a gene. The germline gives CDR1 LGHDT, CDR2 YNNKEL (reference sequence). Here the CDR3 reads CASSQGQGQGLAGTYNEQFF. As DNA, the CDR3 is TGTGCCAGCAGCCAAGGGCAGGGACAGGGGCTGGCGGGAACCTACAATGAGCAGTTCTTC.

The chain links TRBV5-1 to TRBJ2-2, with D possibly being TRBD2 (5 bases). The CDR3 covers 14 residues. Germline values: CDR1 SGHRS, CDR2 YFSETQ. Trimming removed 7 bases at V and 1 base at J, with 11 bases between. DNA for the CDR3: TGCGCCAGCTCGGGGAGCGTGAACACCGGGGAGCTGTTTTTT. Protein sequence: CASSGSVNTGELFF.

A few counts support this clone. The chain recombines TRBV5-8 with TRBJ1-5, with a possible D match to TRBD1 (5 bases). V was trimmed by 2 bases and J by 7 bases, leaving 13 bases between them. CDR1 and CDR2 from the germline V gene are SGHTS and YDEGEE. This CDR3 has 14 residues. The CDR3 spells CASSLYGGWQPQHF. The CDR3 coding sequence is TGTGCCAGCAGCTTATACGGGGGGTGGCAGCCCCAGCATTTT.

The CDR3: CASSELAVSTDTQYF. The CDR3 region has the DNA TGTGCCAGCAGTGAACTAGCGGTCTCCACAGATACGCAGTATTTT. The chain links TRBV2 to TRBJ2-3, with 7 bases identical to TRBD2. The CDR3 length is 15 residues. The trim removed 2 bases at V and 2 bases at J, leaving 4 bases unmatched. CDR1 is SNHLY and CDR2 is FYNNEI in the germline V gene.

The V gene is TRBV5-1, the J gene TRBJ2-3; 9 positions match TRBD2. This CDR3 spans 15 amino acids. J gave up 5 bases and V 1 base, and 5 bases lay outside the gene matches. CDR1 and CDR2 from the germline V gene are SGHRS and YFSETQ. The CDR3 region has the DNA TGCGCCAGCAGCTTGTTGTCTAGCGGGAAAGATACGCAGTATTTT. Translating gives CASSLLSSGKDTQYF.

The gene calls are TRBV4-3 and TRBJ2-7, with D perhaps matching TRBD1 (6 bases). V lost 2 bases and J 3 bases, leaving 11 bases between the germline ends. In germline, CDR1 is LGHNA, CDR2 YSLEER. The CDR3 has 14 residues. CDR3 sequence: CASSQSPTGYEQYF. The CDR3 DNA reads as TGCGCCAGCAGCCAATCGCCGACAGGCTACGAGCAGTACTTC.

J is TRBJ2-4 and V is TRBV5-1, with TRBD2 matching 8 bases. The CDR3 spans 14 residues. Per germline, CDR1 SGHRS and CDR2 YFSETQ. Losses at the gene ends were 5 bases for V and 8 bases for J; bases not matched to a gene: 9. CDR3 coding DNA: TGCGCCAGCAGTTGGGGGGCCGGGGGGGACATTCAGTACTTC. This encodes CASSWGAGGDIQYF.

The gene calls are TRBV7-9 and TRBJ2-3; 12 nucleotides line up with TRBD2. This CDR3 is 19 amino acids long. V lost 6 bases to trimming and J lost 3 bases; unmatched junction nucleotides: 16. Germline assignment: CDR1 SEHNR and CDR2 FQNEAQ (reference sequence). For the CDR3, the DNA is TGTGCCAGCAGACAGACTAGCGGGAGATGGGGAACGGGGACAGATACGCAGTATTTT. Its translation is CASRQTSGRWGTGTDTQYF. Drawing the rest from reference TRBV7-9 and TRBJ2-3, the complete variable domain is DTGVSQNPRHKITKRGQNVTFRCDPISEHNRLYWYRQTLGQGPEFLTYFQNEAQLEKSRLLSDRFSAERPKGSFSTLEIQRTEQGDSAMYLCASRQTSGRWGTGTDTQYFGPGTRLTVL.

The CDR3 is CASSESGTVYGYTF. As DNA, the CDR3 is TGTGCCAGCAGTGAATCGGGGACAGTCTATGGCTACACCTTC. The genes are TRBV2 and TRBJ1-2, with TRBD1 identical over 7 bases. The CDR3 extends over 14 amino acids. CDR1 SNHLY and CDR2 FYNNEI come from the germline V gene. V trimming: 2 bases; J trimming: 4 bases; junction bases outside the gene matches: 4.

V and J are TRBV25-1 and TRBJ2-7; 9 positions match TRBD1. The CDR3 is made up of 13 amino acids. Germline V CDR1 and CDR2: MGHDK, SYGVNS. V was clipped by 4 bases and J by 4 bases; unmatched bases: 2. CDR3 bases: TGTGCCAGCAGTGGGGACAGGGTGTACGAGCAGTACTTC. This sequence encodes CASSGDRVYEQYF.

The rearrangement uses TRBV6-2 or TRBV6-3 and TRBJ2-3; 14 bases map to TRBD2. With V trimmed by 6 bases and J by 10 bases, 12 bases remained unmatched. This CDR3 has 16 residues. From germline, CDR1 is MNHEY and CDR2 SVGEGT. CDR3 coding DNA: TGTGCCAGCAGCGATGGGACTAGCGGGAGTAGATGGGCGCAGTATTTT. Amino acids: CASSDGTSGSRWAQYF.

The count of this clone is one. The chain employs TRBV6-2 or TRBV6-3 and TRBJ1-5; the D gene is possibly TRBD1 (6 bases). The V and J ends lost 5 bases and 7 bases respectively, with 15 bases between them. The CDR3 has 14 amino acids. CDR1 is MNHEY and CDR2 is SVGEGT in the germline V gene. The DNA for the CDR3 is TGTGCCAGCAGTGACAGGCCTAACAGGCAGCCCCAGCATTTT. Translated: CASSDRPNRQPQHF.

The chain combines TRBV5-1 with TRBJ1-6; 8 bases map to TRBD1. This CDR3 contains 14 residues. The J segment lost 7 bases and the V segment lost 4 bases, leaving 4 bases of the junction unmatched. CDR1 is SGHRS, CDR2 YFSETQ, per germline. CDR3 amino acids: CASSLGQENSPLHF. CDR3 DNA sequence: TGCGCCAGCAGCCTGGGACAGGAAAATTCACCCCTCCACTTT.